This TCR beta chain was recovered during a study of shared clonotypes between healthy human individuals. Study outcomes and limitations: Relative to memory subsets, naive subsets generally showed larger estimated richness. All-four-donor shared clonotypes had higher generation probabilities than non-shared clonotypes did. Sampling covered nothing but blood. Tissue TCR repertoires likely differ from those found in blood.

TCRdb's copy holds only in-frame clones and misses some; the assay was immunoSEQ multiplex PCR. The sample lists about 870,000 clones; 80% to 95% were seen once. For this clone: Antigen specificity is unknown.

Positive CCR7 selection of CD45RO-negative cells yielded the naive CD8 cells, and terminally differentiated effector memory CD45RA+ cells were excluded. The donors, all of them Caucasian adults, lived in Nashville, Tennessee. The specimen sequenced was naive CD8+ T cells sorted from blood. The clonotype comes from a man between 25 and 39 years old in good health.

CDR3 DNA: TGTGCCAGCAGTTTATCCGACAGGGGGCGACCCTACGAGCAGTACTTC. Amino acid sequence: CASSLSDRGRPYEQYF. The chain uses TRBV28 and TRBJ2-7; 10 bases fit TRBD1. In germline, CDR1 is MDHEN, CDR2 SYDVKM. This CDR3 comprises 16 residues. Trimming cost V 1 base and J 2 bases; bases outside gene matches: 5.